This T cell receptor beta chain originates from a study of blood T cell repertoires in COVID-19. Study-wide context: The cDNA or gDNA used as material had been derived from T cells, B-cell-depleted T cells, or PBMCs.

Original processing methods: Scientists estimated how many nucleated cells there were by amplifying reference gene primers. Repertoires were generated with immunoSEQ multiplex PCR, while TCRdb's copy carries only in-frame clones and drops some. V and J calls and clone size come straight from that table; D and trimming were deduced from the DNA. Of about 280,000 clones in the sample, about 86% were seen once. Looked up from germline, CDR1 is SGDLS and CDR2 is YYNGEE. V shed 3 bases and J 5 bases; nucleotides not matched to a gene: 7. This CDR3 is built from 14 residues. Source material: peripheral blood. This TCR was recovered from a woman younger than 45 who had recovered from COVID-19. The chain has TRBV9 and TRBJ1-2; 7 nucleotides match TRBD1. The CDR3 nucleotides read TGTGCCAGCAGCGCCACTGGACAGGCTTATGGCTACACCTTC. Protein sequence: CASSATGQAYGYTF.